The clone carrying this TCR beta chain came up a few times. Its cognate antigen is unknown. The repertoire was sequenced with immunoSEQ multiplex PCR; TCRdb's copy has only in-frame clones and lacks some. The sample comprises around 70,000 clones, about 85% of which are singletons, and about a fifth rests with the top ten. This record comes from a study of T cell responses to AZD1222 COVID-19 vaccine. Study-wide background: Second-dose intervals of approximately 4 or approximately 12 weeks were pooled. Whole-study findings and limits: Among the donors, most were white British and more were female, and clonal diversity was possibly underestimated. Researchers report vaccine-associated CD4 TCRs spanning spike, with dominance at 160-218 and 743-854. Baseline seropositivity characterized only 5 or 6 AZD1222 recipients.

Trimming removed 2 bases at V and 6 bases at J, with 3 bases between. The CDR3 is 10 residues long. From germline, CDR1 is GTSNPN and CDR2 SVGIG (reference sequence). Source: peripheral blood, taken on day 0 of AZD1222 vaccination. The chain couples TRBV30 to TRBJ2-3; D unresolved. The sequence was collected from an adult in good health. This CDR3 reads CAWSRDTQYF. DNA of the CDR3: TGTGCCTGGAGTCGGGATACGCAGTATTTT.